What follows are 30 T cell receptor beta chains derived from one specimen sequenced in a study of T cell repertoires in cytomegalovirus infection. Via MiXCR, TCRdb re-called the reads, giving one row per CDR3 protein. Among 350,000 to 450,000 distinct CDR3 sequences listed, 15% to 20% were seen once. Sequenced: PBMCs. These receptors came from a human donor in good health (CMV status not recorded). Some clones in this sample may be carry-over from other donors' samples.

In this sample, this clonotype turned up a few times. This chain joins TRBV7-2 and TRBJ2-1; 7 nucleotides line up with TRBD2. This CDR3 is built from 16 residues. Trimming took 1 base from V and 7 from J; bases not matched to a gene: 10. Per germline, CDR1 SGHTA and CDR2 FQGNSA. The CDR3 is CASSLVGGGVRNEQFF. DNA for the CDR3: TGTGCCAGCAGCTTAGTGGGCGGGGGAGTTAGGAATGAGCAGTTCTTC.

This clonotype was observed a few times. The chain recombines TRBV7-2 with TRBJ1-2; D uncertain. The CDR3 is 13 residues long. Germline CDR1 and CDR2: SGHTA and FQGNSA. V was trimmed by 0 bases and J by 8 bases, leaving 10 bases between them. In DNA, the CDR3 is TGTGCCAGCAGCTTAGCGGCAGCTCAGGGCTACACCTTC. Its protein product is CASSLAAAQGYTF.

This clonotype was observed a few times. The chain recombines TRBV23-1 with TRBJ1-5; unclear D gene. TRBV23-1 is an ORF for which the function is uncertain. Trimming removed 4 bases from V and 1 base from J, with 14 bases in between. This CDR3 region has 16 residues. The CDR3 protein is CASSPQTSSSNQPQHF. As DNA, the CDR3 is TGCGCCAGCAGTCCGCAGACGAGTTCCAGCAATCAGCCCCAGCATTTT.

The rearrangement links TRBV29-1 to TRBJ2-7; D uncertain. This CDR3 spans 10 amino acids. V shed 0 bases and J shed 5 bases, with 2 bases lying between them. The germline CDR1 and CDR2 sequences are SQVTM and ANQGSEA. CDR3 coding DNA: TGCAGCGTTGAAGATGACGAGCAGTACTTC. This encodes CSVEDDEQYF.

The chain is built from TRBV12-3 or TRBV12-4 and TRBJ2-7; 7 bases line up with TRBD2. With 5 bases clipped from V and 5 bases from J, the junction kept 9 bases outside the gene matches. The CDR3 extends over 14 amino acids. The CDR3 protein is CASSIWRGGNEQYF. The CDR3, as DNA: TGTGCCAGCAGTATTTGGAGGGGAGGGAACGAGCAGTACTTC.

V usage is TRBV20-1 and J usage is TRBJ2-3; D could derive from TRBD1 or TRBD2 (6 bases each). Germline V gene data show CDR1 as DFQATT and CDR2 as SNEGSKA (reference sequence). Trimming took off 5 bases at V and 5 bases at J, with 20 bases between the two ends. This CDR3 region has 15 residues. The CDR3 spells CSAGGRVPEGDTQYF. The CDR3 DNA is TGCAGTGCTGGGGGGCGGGTTCCAGAGGGAGATACGCAGTATTTT.

This clonotype was counted between two and nine times. The chain is built from TRBV27 and TRBJ1-2; D gene unclear. V lost 5 bases and J lost 2, with 9 bases in between. The V gene's germline CDR1 is MNHEY and CDR2 SMNVEV (reference sequence). This CDR3 contains 13 residues. CDR3 DNA sequence: TGTGCCAGCAGTGCCACAGAGAACTATGGCTACACCTTC. Protein: CASSATENYGYTF.

This chain joins TRBV2 and TRBJ1-3; D unresolved. This CDR3 comprises 14 residues. V lost 7 bases to trimming and J lost 0 bases, with 10 bases between them. Looked up from germline, CDR1 is SNHLY and CDR2 is FYNNEI. CDR3 DNA sequence: TGTGCCAGCAAAGACGGCATCTCTGGAAACACCATATATTTT. It specifies CASKDGISGNTIYF.

Only one count was recorded for this clonotype. The V gene is TRBV2, the J gene TRBJ2-6, with D uncertain. Germline V gene sequence: CDR1 SNHLY, CDR2 FYNNEI. The CDR3 is 13 residues long. Trimming stripped 2 bases from V and 4 bases from J, with 3 bases between. The CDR3 is CASSETGANVLTF. CDR3 coding DNA: TGTGCCAGCAGTGAAACCGGGGCCAACGTCCTGACTTTC.

This clonotype has a handful of counts. The chain uses TRBV7-2 and TRBJ1-2; D is unresolved. Per germline, CDR1 SGHTA and CDR2 FQGNSA. V dropped 3 bases and J dropped 6 bases, with 11 bases sitting between them. The CDR3 is 13 residues long. The CDR3: CASSFGPWDGYTF. The CDR3 DNA reads as TGTGCCAGCAGCTTCGGGCCTTGGGATGGCTACACCTTC.

The chain uses TRBV23-1 and TRBJ2-1; the match to TRBD2 covers 11 bases. TRBV23-1 is known as an ORF, though its function is uncertain. CDR3 size: 14 residues. Trimming at V came to 8 bases and at J to 3 bases, leaving 3 bases not matched to a gene. This CDR3 is CASWGLAVYNEQFF. The CDR3 region has the DNA TGCGCCAGCTGGGGACTAGCGGTCTACAATGAGCAGTTCTTC.

The J gene is TRBJ1-2, the V gene TRBV6-5; 7 bases match TRBD1. The germline gives CDR1 MNHEY, CDR2 SVGAGI. With 2 bases clipped from V and 5 bases from J, the junction kept 2 bases outside the gene matches. This CDR3 comprises 13 residues. CDR3: CASSYDRVYGYTF. Here the CDR3 DNA reads TGTGCCAGCAGTTACGACAGGGTTTATGGCTACACCTTC.

This clonotype was seen only a few times. DNA of the CDR3: TGTGCCAGCACCCGTGAAGGAGCGCGAAACACAGATACGCAGTATTTT. Amino acids: CASTREGARNTDTQYF. This rearrangement joins TRBV5-6 to TRBJ2-3, with D hard to call. The CDR3 covers 16 residues. Germline V CDR1 and CDR2: SGHDT, YYEEEE. The V and J ends lost 6 bases and 2 bases respectively, with 19 bases between them. The complete variable domain, with remaining parts taken from reference TRBV5-6 and TRBJ2-3, reads DAGVTQSPTHLIKTRGQQVTLRCSPKSGHDTVSWYQQALGQGPQFIFQYYEEEERQRGNFPDRFSGHQFPNYSSELNVNALLLGDSALYLCASTREGARNTDTQYFGPGTRLTVL.

The sample holds one count of this clonotype. Possible read error: a much larger clone is one base away. The J gene is TRBJ1-5, the V gene TRBV6-5; no firm D call. V lost 10 bases, J lost 7 bases, and 20 bases lay in between. The CDR3 is 14 amino acids. Germline assignment: CDR1 MNHEY and CDR2 SVGAGI. The CDR3 loop is CANSRRKVGQPQHF. The CDR3 nucleotides are TGTGCCAACAGCAGACGGAAAGTGGGGCAGCCCCAGCATTTT.

This clonotype was detected a few times. The gene calls are TRBV20-1 and TRBJ1-5; D possibly corresponds to TRBD1 (5 bases). V lost 3 bases and J 7 bases, leaving 10 bases between the germline ends. The CDR3 runs 12 residues. Germline V gene sequence: CDR1 DFQATT, CDR2 SNEGSKA (reference sequence). The CDR3 loop reads CSARQGVQPQHF. The CDR3 bases are TGCAGTGCTAGGCAGGGTGTCCAGCCCCAGCATTTT.

Ten or more counts support this clonotype. The chain is built from TRBV7-2 and TRBJ1-5; D not resolved. Germline-derived CDR1 and CDR2 are SGHTA and FQGNSA. The CDR3 loop spans 15 amino acids. V dropped 7 bases and J dropped 5 bases, with 18 bases sitting between them. DNA for the CDR3: TGTGCCAGCACCCCCTCCGGTCTTGGGGATCAGCCCCAGCATTTT. Translating gives CASTPSGLGDQPQHF.

In its sample, this clonotype was seen a few times. The rearrangement uses TRBV19 and TRBJ2-3; 12 nucleotides line up with TRBD2. Per the germline V gene, CDR1 is LNHDA and CDR2 is SQIVND (reference sequence). Losses at the gene ends were 6 bases for V and 3 bases for J; bases not matched to a gene: 7. The length of the CDR3 is 16 residues. As DNA, the CDR3 is TGTGCCAGTAGGCTAGCGGGAGGGCCGAGTACAGATACGCAGTATTTT. Its translation is CASRLAGGPSTDTQYF.

Regarding this clonotype: An end of the junction does not agree with germline; a read error may underlie this. The rearrangement joins TRBV5-4 to TRBJ2-1; 8 bases line up with TRBD2. The length of the CDR3 is 15 residues. Germline V gene data show CDR1 as SGHNT and CDR2 as YYREEE (reference sequence). CDR3 coding DNA: TGTGCCAGCAGCCTGGGACTAGTAAGCACCAGTGAGCAGGTCTTC. Translation: CASSLGLVSTSEQVF.

This clonotype was picked up a small number of times. The rearrangement links TRBV12-3 or TRBV12-4 to TRBJ2-1; TRBD2 agrees at 9 bases. J was trimmed by 12 bases and V by 8 bases; bases with no gene match: 11. The CDR3 is 13 amino acids. CDR3 protein: CASVASGAAGQFF. For the CDR3, the DNA is TGTGCCAGCGTGGCTAGCGGGGCCGCGGGGCAGTTCTTC.

This clonotype came up many times. This chain links TRBV7-8 with TRBJ2-5; TRBD2 is a possible D gene (6 bases). CDR1 SGHVS and CDR2 FQNEAQ come from the germline V gene. The CDR3 runs to 16 residues. Trimming removed 2 bases from V and 3 bases from J, with 16 bases in between. CDR3 bases: TGTGCCAGCAGCTTATCCGCGGCAGGGAGGAAAGAGACCCAGTACTTC. This encodes CASSLSAAGRKETQYF.

This rearrangement joins TRBV20-1 to TRBJ2-3; weak D call: TRBD2 (5 bases). The CDR3 is 15 amino acids. Trimming took 1 base from V and 0 from J, leaving 11 bases between them. Germline CDR1 is DFQATT and CDR2 is SNEGSKA (reference sequence). CDR3 loop: CSARAGGGSTDTQYF. CDR3 DNA: TGCAGTGCTAGAGCCGGAGGCGGTAGCACAGATACGCAGTATTTT.

The chain links TRBV20-1 to TRBJ2-3, with TRBD2 matching 7 bases. V was pared by 0 bases and J by 1 base, with 4 bases of the junction left unmatched. This CDR3 spans 15 amino acids. Germline values: CDR1 DFQATT, CDR2 SNEGSKA (reference sequence). The CDR3 loop reads CSAREGGGGTDTQYF. The CDR3 nucleotides read TGCAGTGCTAGAGAAGGCGGGGGAGGCACAGATACGCAGTATTTT.

There are many counts of this clonotype. V and J are TRBV7-2 and TRBJ2-2; TRBD2 matches at 9 bases. The germline V gene encodes CDR1 SGHTA and CDR2 FQGNSA. The CDR3 totals 15 residues. V lost 5 bases to trimming and J lost 7 bases; unmatched junction nucleotides: 8. The CDR3 DNA reads TGTGCCAGCAGCCCCCAGGGACTAGCCTACGGGGAGCTGTTTTTT. This codes for CASSPQGLAYGELFF.

There are many counts of this clonotype. This chain connects TRBV7-2 to TRBJ1-3; D ambiguous. The ends were cut back, 2 bases at V and 2 bases at J, with 10 bases in the middle. The CDR3 loop spans 15 amino acids. Germline V gene sequence: CDR1 SGHTA, CDR2 FQGNSA. The CDR3 here is CASSLPPPAGNTIYF. As DNA, the CDR3 is TGTGCCAGCAGCTTACCGCCACCAGCTGGAAACACCATATATTTT.

The rearrangement links TRBV5-1 to TRBJ2-1, with a possible D match to TRBD1 (5 bases). The CDR3 is 14 residues long. V lost 0 bases to trimming and J lost 4 bases, with 8 bases between them. CDR1 is SGHRS and CDR2 is YFSETQ in the germline V gene. The CDR3: CASSLEGLYNEQFF. CDR3 DNA sequence: TGCGCCAGCAGCTTGGAGGGGCTATACAATGAGCAGTTCTTC. Using reference TRBV5-1 and TRBJ2-1 for the parts outside the CDR3, the full variable domain is KAGVTQTPRYLIKTRGQQVTLSCSPISGHRSVSWYQQTPGQGLQFLFEYFSETQRNKGNFPGRFSGRQFSNSRSEMNVSTLELGDSALYLCASSLEGLYNEQFFGPGTRLTVL.

In its sample, this clonotype was seen many times. The chain couples TRBV19 to TRBJ1-2, with TRBD1 matching over 7 bases. J gave up 6 bases and V 4 bases, and 14 bases lay outside the gene matches. Germline CDR1 LNHDA, CDR2 SQIVND (reference sequence). The CDR3 sequence is 16 residues long. CDR3 amino acids: CASSNNAGQIFDGYTF. Here the CDR3 DNA reads TGTGCCAGTAGTAATAATGCGGGACAGATTTTTGATGGCTACACCTTC.

This clonotype has a handful of counts. The V and J genes are TRBV2 and TRBJ2-5, with D perhaps TRBD1 (6 bases). In germline, CDR1 is SNHLY, CDR2 FYNNEI. The CDR3 has 13 amino acids. The V and J ends lost 6 bases and 2 bases respectively, with 10 bases between them. The CDR3 spells CASRPDRQETQYF. CDR3 coding DNA: TGTGCCAGCAGACCCGACAGGCAAGAGACCCAGTACTTC. Full variable domain (rest looked up from reference TRBV2 and TRBJ2-5): EPEVTQTPSHQVTQMGQEVILRCVPISNHLYFYWYRQILGQKVEFLVSFYNNEISEKSEIFDDQFSVERPDGSNFTLKIRSTKLEDSAMYFCASRPDRQETQYFGPGTRLLVL.

The chain uses TRBV2 and TRBJ2-2, with TRBD1 matching over 7 bases. With V trimmed by 7 bases and J by 3 bases, 8 bases remained unmatched. In germline, CDR1 is SNHLY, CDR2 FYNNEI. The length of the CDR3 is 15 residues. The CDR3 coding sequence is TGTGCCAGCACCTGGGGGACAGCTGACACCGGGGAGCTGTTTTTT. It specifies CASTWGTADTGELFF.

This clonotype has more than one count but fewer than ten. The gene calls are TRBV20-1 and TRBJ2-7; possible D gene TRBD1, 5 bases. The CDR3 consists of 13 residues. V shed 5 bases and J shed 0 bases, with 11 bases lying between them. Germline V gives CDR1 DFQATT, CDR2 SNEGSKA (reference sequence). As DNA, the CDR3 is TGCAGTGCTTGCGACAGAAACTCCTACGAGCAGTACTTC. Translating gives CSACDRNSYEQYF.

The table lists this clonotype with many counts. The CDR3 protein is CASSPLGGIGDIQYF. CDR3 sequence (DNA): TGTGCCAGCAGCCCCCTTGGCGGGATAGGGGACATTCAGTACTTC. The chain couples TRBV12-3 or TRBV12-4 to TRBJ2-4; D perhaps matches TRBD2 (6 bases). V gave up 6 bases and J gave up 8 bases, with 20 bases separating them. There are 15 residues in the CDR3.